The 27 T cell receptor beta chains below were found in one sample sequenced in a study of vaccination effects on CD4 cells after COVID-19. For these TCRs, the target antigens are not known. Method: immunoSEQ multiplex PCR; TCRdb's copy keeps in-frame clones and lacks some. The sample includes 20,000 or so clones, roughly 74% seen only once; the top ten take approximately 17%. Antigen-specific CD4+ T cell clonotypes were called by their expansion after viral peptide-pool culture in ViraFEST. Upon completion of roughly ten days in culture, CD4+ T cells were isolated. This person's SARS-CoV-2 infection, confirmed by PCR, occurred between March and December 2020. The specimen was CD4+ T cells from PBMCs cultured with SARS-CoV-2 spike peptides, collected before COVID-19 vaccination. The receptors stem from a human donor who had a prior SARS-CoV-2 infection.

V and J are TRBV12-3 or TRBV12-4 and TRBJ2-1; unclear D gene. V gave up 1 base and J gave up 11 bases, with 6 bases separating them. The CDR3 runs to 11 residues. The CDR3 bases are TGTGCCAGCAGTTTAGTATGGCAGCAGTTCTTC. Translating gives CASSLVWQQFF.

The genes are TRBV7-3 and TRBJ2-2; D gene unclear. Germline V lookup: CDR1 SGHTA, CDR2 FQGTGA. The CDR3 covers 14 residues. V was pared by 2 bases and J by 0 bases, with 4 bases between. The CDR3 nucleotides read TGTGCCAGCAGCTTAGGCGCGAACACCGGGGAGCTGTTTTTT. Translation gives CASSLGANTGELFF.

The chain joins TRBV2 to TRBJ1-4, with a possible D match to TRBD1 (6 bases). Per the germline V gene, CDR1 is SNHLY and CDR2 is FYNNEI. This CDR3 is 13 amino acids long. V was pared by 6 bases and J by 3 bases, with 8 bases between. The CDR3 is CASRGGSNEKLFF. The CDR3 DNA reads as TGTGCCAGCAGAGGGGGGTCTAATGAAAAACTGTTTTTT. Together with reference TRBV2 and TRBJ1-4, the CDR3 gives the full variable domain: EPEVTQTPSHQVTQMGQEVILRCVPISNHLYFYWYRQILGQKVEFLVSFYNNEISEKSEIFDDQFSVERPDGSNFTLKIRSTKLEDSAMYFCASRGGSNEKLFFGSGTQLSVL.

The chain employs TRBV4-2 and TRBJ1-3, with a tentative D call TRBD1 (5 bases). The V and J ends lost 4 bases and 4 bases respectively, with 17 bases between them. Per the germline V gene, CDR1 is LGHNA and CDR2 is YNFKEQ. The CDR3 length is 16 residues. CDR3 amino acids: CASSPQGGDSGNTIYF. As DNA, the CDR3 is TGTGCCAGCAGCCCCCAAGGTGGGGACTCCGGAAACACCATATATTTT.

In this sample, this clone turned up a few times. V and J are TRBV2 and TRBJ2-1, with D unresolved. V lost 3 bases and J lost 3, with 0 bases in between. This CDR3 region has 11 residues. Germline CDR1 SNHLY, CDR2 FYNNEI. CDR3 in amino acids: CASSDYNEQFF. The CDR3 nucleotides read TGTGCCAGCAGTGACTACAATGAGCAGTTCTTC.

The chain employs TRBV5-6 and TRBJ2-7; 7 nucleotides match TRBD1. The CDR3 is 16 residues long. J was trimmed by 0 bases and V by 4 bases; bases with no gene match: 10. Germline loops: CDR1 SGHDT, CDR2 YYEEEE. CDR3 in amino acids: CASSEPGGTLSYEQYF. CDR3 DNA sequence: TGTGCCAGCAGCGAGCCAGGGGGAACTCTCTCCTACGAGCAGTACTTC.

This chain joins TRBV7-2 and TRBJ2-2; D possibly uses TRBD1 or TRBD2 (5 bases each). Germline CDR1 SGHTA, CDR2 FQGNSA. The CDR3 spans 17 residues. The V and J ends lost 6 bases and 0 bases respectively, with 17 bases between them. CDR3 in amino acids: CASSHAWGYANTGELFF. The CDR3 DNA reads as TGTGCCAGCAGTCATGCATGGGGGTATGCGAACACCGGGGAGCTGTTTTTT.

V is TRBV7-9 and J is TRBJ1-3; the D gene is possibly TRBD1 (5 bases). V was pared by 6 bases and J by 1 base, with 13 bases between. Germline lookup yields CDR1 SEHNR and CDR2 FQNEAQ (reference sequence). This CDR3 contains 15 residues. The CDR3 sequence is CASRATGSSGNTIYF. The DNA for the CDR3 is TGTGCCAGCAGGGCCACAGGATCGTCTGGAAACACCATATATTTT.

In this sample, this clone turned up once. The chain recombines TRBV11-3 with TRBJ2-5, with no clear D. This CDR3 contains 13 residues. CDR1 is SGHNT, CDR2 YENEEA, per germline. The V and J ends lost 4 bases and 6 bases respectively, with 12 bases between them. CDR3 region: CASSSGPLQTQYF. In DNA form, the CDR3 reads TGTGCCAGCAGCTCCGGACCTCTGCAGACCCAGTACTTC.

The V call is TRBV7-3, the J call TRBJ2-3; 7 bases agree with TRBD2. Germline CDR1 and CDR2: SGHTA and FQGTGA. The V segment lost 5 bases and the J segment 2 bases; nucleotides outside the gene matches: 7. The CDR3 is 15 amino acids. CDR3 amino acids: CASSQSGIYTDTQYF. In DNA form, the CDR3 reads TGTGCCAGCAGCCAGAGCGGGATATACACAGATACGCAGTATTTT. Full variable domain (outside the CDR3, taken from reference TRBV7-3 and TRBJ2-3): GAGVSQTPSNKVTEKGKYVELRCDPISGHTALYWYRQSLGQGPEFLIYFQGTGAADDSGLPNDRFFAVRPEGSVSTLKIQRTERGDSAVYLCASSQSGIYTDTQYFGPGTRLTVL.

This chain joins TRBV10-3 and TRBJ1-2, with a tentative D call TRBD1 (5 bases). V was pared by 4 bases and J by 3 bases, with 18 bases between. Germline loops: CDR1 ENHRY, CDR2 SYGVKD. CDR3 length: 16 amino acids. Written as DNA, the CDR3 is TGTGCCATCAGTGGGCAGGGTCGATTAAAACACTATGGCTACACCTTC. This encodes CAISGQGRLKHYGYTF.

The chain recombines TRBV7-2 with TRBJ1-2, with TRBD1 as a possible D gene (6 bases). Germline lookup yields CDR1 SGHTA and CDR2 FQGNSA. This CDR3 is 14 amino acids long. The ends were cut back, 0 bases at V and 3 bases at J, with 8 bases in the middle. The CDR3 protein is CASSLAAGDYGYTF. The CDR3 DNA reads TGTGCCAGCAGCTTAGCGGCAGGGGACTATGGCTACACCTTC.

V is TRBV7-2 and J is TRBJ2-1; 10 positions match TRBD2. CDR3 length: 16 residues. Germline assignment: CDR1 SGHTA and CDR2 FQGNSA. With 5 bases clipped from V and 5 bases from J, the junction kept 9 bases outside the gene matches. CDR3 amino acids: CASSPQGTSGDNEQFF. The CDR3 DNA reads as TGTGCCAGCAGCCCACAGGGTACTAGCGGGGACAATGAGCAGTTCTTC.

V and J are TRBV9 and TRBJ1-2; 9 bases fit TRBD1. CDR3 length equals 15 residues. The V gene end was trimmed by 4 bases and the J gene end by 4 bases; junction bases not matched to a gene: 8. Germline CDR1 reads SGDLS; CDR2 reads YYNGEE. DNA of the CDR3: TGTGCCAGCAGCAAAACAGGGGGCGCGGTCTATGGCTACACCTTC. Amino acids: CASSKTGGAVYGYTF.

The chain carries TRBV6-1 and TRBJ2-4; D could derive from TRBD1 or TRBD2 (5 bases each). Trimming removed 1 base at V and 8 bases at J, with 12 bases between. Per the germline V gene, CDR1 is MNHNS and CDR2 is SASEGT. This CDR3 has 14 amino acids. The CDR3 spells CASSEGGAGDIQYF. CDR3 nucleotides: TGTGCCAGCAGTGAAGGAGGGGCTGGGGACATTCAGTACTTC.

The CDR3 DNA follows: TGTGCCAGCAGCCCACAGGGGGCGGTGAGAACAGATACGCAGTATTTT. Translating it yields CASSPQGAVRTDTQYF. The V call is TRBV14, the J call TRBJ2-3; 9 positions match TRBD1. The V and J ends lost 4 bases and 3 bases, in that order; junction bases with no gene match: 8. The CDR3 loop spans 16 amino acids. Germline V gene sequence: CDR1 SGHDN, CDR2 FVKESK.

This chain joins TRBV7-2 and TRBJ2-2; D remains ambiguous. Germline assignment: CDR1 SGHTA and CDR2 FQGNSA. The CDR3 sequence is 15 residues long. V lost 0 bases and J lost 7, with 12 bases in between. The DNA of the CDR3 is TGTGCCAGCAGCTTAGCGGGGTGGTATGGCGGGGAGCTGTTTTTT. Amino acids: CASSLAGWYGGELFF.

The V call is TRBV30, the J call TRBJ1-1, with D unclear. Trimming shortened V by 5 bases and J by 1 base, and 5 bases separated the two germline ends. Germline V lookup: CDR1 GTSNPN, CDR2 SVGIG (reference sequence). CDR3 length equals 11 residues. CDR3 in DNA: TGTGCCTGGCAGCCGAACACTGAAGCTTTCTTT. Translation: CAWQPNTEAFF.

The J gene is TRBJ2-2, the V gene TRBV6-5; D is perhaps TRBD1 (5 bases). With 0 bases removed from V and 5 bases from J, the gap between germline ends came to 13 bases. CDR1 and CDR2 from the germline V gene are MNHEY and SVGAGI. This CDR3 is built from 16 residues. The CDR3 bases are TGTGCCAGCAGTTACTCGGGGCAGCCGGAAACCGGGGAGCTGTTTTTT. It translates to CASSYSGQPETGELFF.

This clone has a handful of counts. The chain couples TRBV6-5 to TRBJ1-4; D is ambiguous. The CDR3 length is 15 residues. Trimming took 0 bases from V and 6 from J, leaving 11 bases between them. Germline V gene data show CDR1 as MNHEY and CDR2 as SVGAGI. The CDR3 region is CASSYSGSRDEKLFF. The CDR3 DNA follows: TGTGCCAGCAGTTACTCGGGGTCTCGGGATGAAAAACTGTTTTTT.

The chain recombines TRBV3-1 (or the pseudogene TRBV3-2) with TRBJ2-5; TRBD2 might be the D (7 bases). The germline gives CDR1 LGHDT, CDR2 YNNKEL (reference sequence). This CDR3 has 15 residues. The V end was cut by 0 bases, the J end by 2 bases, with 10 bases between. The CDR3, as DNA: TGTGCCAGCAGCCAAGAAGGGGGGGCTCAAGAGACCCAGTACTTC. Translated: CASSQEGGAQETQYF.

This chain uses TRBV6-1 with TRBJ1-1; D ambiguous. CDR1 and CDR2 from the germline V gene are MNHNS and SASEGT. Trimming left V 1 base short and J 1 base short, with 10 bases between. This CDR3 has 15 amino acids. The DNA of the CDR3 is TGTGCCAGCAGTGAAGGAGCGGCAGGGAACACTGAAGCTTTCTTT. It specifies CASSEGAAGNTEAFF.

The V call is TRBV30, the J call TRBJ1-2; a weak D match, TRBD1 (5 bases). This CDR3 is built from 15 residues. V lost 0 bases to trimming and J lost 5 bases, with 16 bases between them. Germline assignment: CDR1 GTSNPN and CDR2 SVGIG (reference sequence). CDR3 sequence (DNA): TGTGCCTGGAGTGTACTGACCTTAGGGGCTTATGGCTACACCTTC. Protein: CAWSVLTLGAYGYTF.

The CDR3: CASSFPGQRRTEAFF. CDR3 DNA sequence: TGTGCCAGCAGCTTTCCCGGACAGCGAAGGACTGAAGCTTTCTTT. V is TRBV5-4 and J is TRBJ1-1; a weak D match, TRBD1 (6 bases). The CDR3 has 15 amino acids. Germline loops: CDR1 SGHNT, CDR2 YYREEE (reference sequence). V was shortened by 2 bases and J by 5 bases, with 16 bases between the two germline ends.

This chain links TRBV5-1 with TRBJ2-5, with TRBD1 matching 7 bases. This CDR3 has 17 amino acids. V gave up 2 bases and J gave up 1 base; unmatched junction bases: 11. The germline V gene has CDR1 SGHRS and CDR2 YFSETQ. The CDR3 loop reads CASSFRHSRTGQETQYF. DNA of the CDR3: TGCGCCAGCAGCTTCCGCCACAGCCGGACAGGCCAAGAGACCCAGTACTTC.

V and J are TRBV9 and TRBJ2-5, with D hard to call. V lost 2 bases and J lost 2, with 16 bases in between. Looked up from germline, CDR1 is SGDLS and CDR2 is YYNGEE. The CDR3 has 16 residues. The CDR3 coding sequence is TGTGCCAGCAGCGTGGTGTACATAGAACCACAAGAGACCCAGTACTTC. This encodes CASSVVYIEPQETQYF.

DNA of the CDR3: TGTGCCATCAGTGAGGGAGGGGACAGGGGAGACTATGGCTACACCTTC. This sequence encodes CAISEGGDRGDYGYTF. This chain links TRBV10-3 with TRBJ1-2; 10 bases map to TRBD1. This CDR3 has 16 amino acids. Germline V gives CDR1 ENHRY, CDR2 SYGVKD. V trimming: 2 bases; J trimming: 3 bases; junction bases outside the gene matches: 6.